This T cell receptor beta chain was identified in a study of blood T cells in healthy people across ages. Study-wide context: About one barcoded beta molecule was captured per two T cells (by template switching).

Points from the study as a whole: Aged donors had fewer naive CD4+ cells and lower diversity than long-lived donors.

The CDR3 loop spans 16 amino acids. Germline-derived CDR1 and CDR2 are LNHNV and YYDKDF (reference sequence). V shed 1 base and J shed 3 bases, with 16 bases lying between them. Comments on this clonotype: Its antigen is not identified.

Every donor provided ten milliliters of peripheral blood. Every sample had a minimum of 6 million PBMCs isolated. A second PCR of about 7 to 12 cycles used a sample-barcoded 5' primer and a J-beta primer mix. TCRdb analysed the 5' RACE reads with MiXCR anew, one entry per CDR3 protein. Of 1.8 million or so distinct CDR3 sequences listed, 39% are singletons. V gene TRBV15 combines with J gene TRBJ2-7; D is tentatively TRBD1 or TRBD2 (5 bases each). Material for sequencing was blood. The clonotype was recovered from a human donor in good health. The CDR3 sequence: CATSRVGGKDRYEQYF. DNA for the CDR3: TGTGCCACCAGCAGAGTTGGGGGAAAAGATCGCTACGAGCAGTACTTC.